The 9 T cell receptor beta chains listed next were all sequenced from one sample in a study of cytomegalovirus exposure and HLA in healthy donors. PCR used 60 Vbeta primers and 13 Jbeta primers. Only in-frame clones appear in the TCRdb table, and some are missing; sequencing was by immunoSEQ multiplex PCR. The sample shows hundreds of thousands of clones, about three quarters of them seen only once. Sequenced: PBMCs. Receptor source: a male donor in good health and CMV-seronegative.

J is TRBJ2-7 and V is TRBV19; D is uncertain. The ends were cut back, 3 bases at V and 0 bases at J, with 12 bases in the middle. CDR1 and CDR2 (germline): LNHDA, SQIVND (reference sequence). This CDR3 has 15 amino acids. DNA of the CDR3: TGTGCCAGTAGTATCCGACACGACATCTCCTACGAGCAGTACTTC. Its protein is CASSIRHDISYEQYF. Drawing the rest from reference TRBV19 and TRBJ2-7, the complete variable domain is DGGITQSPKYLFRKEGQNVTLSCEQNLNHDAMYWYRQDPGQGLRLIYYSQIVNDFQKGDIAEGYSVSREKKESFPLTVTSAQKNPTAFYLCASSIRHDISYEQYFGPGTRLTVT.

The CDR3 loop is CASSSSDRVKSNTGELFF. The CDR3 DNA sequence: TGTGCCAGCAGCTCTTCGGACAGGGTTAAATCGAACACCGGGGAGCTGTTTTTT. The chain has TRBV28 and TRBJ2-2; 8 bases agree with TRBD1. Unmatched junction bases numbered 12, after V lost 6 bases and J lost 0 bases. Germline lookup yields CDR1 MDHEN and CDR2 SYDVKM. There are 18 residues in the CDR3.

The CDR3 sequence: CSVGGLTDGNTIYF. Written as DNA, the CDR3 is TGCAGCGTCGGAGGGTTGACAGATGGAAACACCATATATTTT. The chain combines TRBV29-1 with TRBJ1-3; a possible D gene is TRBD1 (5 bases). This CDR3 is built from 14 residues. CDR1 is SQVTM and CDR2 is ANQGSEA in the germline V gene. Deletions cut 6 bases from V and 3 bases from J, with 15 bases between.

Comment on this clone: The junction and the germline gene differ at one end; a read error may be behind it. The genes are TRBV30 and TRBJ2-7; possible D gene TRBD2, 5 bases. CDR1 is GTSNPN and CDR2 is SVGIG in the germline V gene (reference sequence). The CDR3 length is 12 residues. CDR3 sequence: CAGSPEGSGQYF. In DNA, the CDR3 is TGTGCCGGGAGCCCCGAGGGTTCCGGGCAGTACTTC.

The table lists this clone with a few counts. The chain recombines TRBV7-2 with TRBJ1-6; no reliable D call. Germline values: CDR1 SGHTA, CDR2 FQGNSA. Trimming took 6 bases from V and 4 from J, leaving 13 bases between them. The CDR3 is 15 amino acids. The CDR3: CASRQNSIYNSPLHF. The CDR3, as DNA: TGTGCCAGCAGACAAAACAGCATTTATAATTCACCCCTCCACTTT.

This clone was recorded once. The chain recombines TRBV7-8 with TRBJ2-1; 9 bases line up with TRBD2. J gave up 8 bases and V 2 bases, and 7 bases lay outside the gene matches. Germline assignment: CDR1 SGHVS and CDR2 FQNEAQ. There are 15 residues in the CDR3. The CDR3 protein is CASSLSPRGGYEQFF. CDR3 nucleotide sequence: TGTGCCAGCAGCTTAAGTCCGCGGGGGGGCTATGAGCAGTTCTTC.

This clone was seen a few times. The chain joins TRBV29-1 to TRBJ2-1, with 10 bases identical to TRBD1. Germline V CDR1 and CDR2: SQVTM, ANQGSEA. V was clipped by 7 bases and J by 8 bases; unmatched bases: 14. This CDR3 comprises 15 residues. Here the CDR3 DNA reads TGCAGCGCTGACGGGGTTAGGGACAGGGGAGATGAGCAGTTCTTC. This codes for CSADGVRDRGDEQFF.

This chain links TRBV7-9 with TRBJ2-3; a possible D gene is TRBD2 (5 bases). V lost 5 bases and J lost 2, with 14 bases in between. This CDR3 is 15 amino acids long. Germline CDR1 reads SEHNR; CDR2 reads FQNEAQ (reference sequence). The DNA for the CDR3 is TGTGCCAGCAGCGGTCCGGGATCTACCACAGATACGCAGTATTTT. This codes for CASSGPGSTTDTQYF.

This sequence joins TRBV14 and TRBJ2-1; tentative D call: TRBD2 (6 bases). Between the trimmed V and J ends, which lost 6 bases and 4 bases, there was a span of 16 bases. This CDR3 spans 15 amino acids. The germline gives CDR1 SGHDN, CDR2 FVKESK. The chain's CDR3 is CASRASEGEYNEQFF. CDR3 in DNA: TGTGCCAGCAGGGCTAGCGAGGGAGAGTACAATGAGCAGTTCTTC.